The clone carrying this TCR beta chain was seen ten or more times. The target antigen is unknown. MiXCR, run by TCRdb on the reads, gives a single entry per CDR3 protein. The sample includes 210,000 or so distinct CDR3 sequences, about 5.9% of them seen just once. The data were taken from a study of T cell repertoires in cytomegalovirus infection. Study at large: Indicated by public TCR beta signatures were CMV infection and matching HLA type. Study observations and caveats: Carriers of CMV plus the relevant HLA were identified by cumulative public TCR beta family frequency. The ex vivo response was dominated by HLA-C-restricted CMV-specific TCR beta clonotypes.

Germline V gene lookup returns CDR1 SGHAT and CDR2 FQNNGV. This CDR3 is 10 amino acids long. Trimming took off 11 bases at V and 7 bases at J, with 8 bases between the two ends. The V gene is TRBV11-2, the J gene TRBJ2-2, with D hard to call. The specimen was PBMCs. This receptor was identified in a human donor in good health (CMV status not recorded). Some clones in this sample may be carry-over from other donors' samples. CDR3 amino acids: CASEGGELFF. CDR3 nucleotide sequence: TGTGCCTCAGAAGGCGGGGAGCTGTTTTTT.